This T cell receptor (beta chain) stems from a study of response to subunit inactivated influenza vaccine. Notes on the study in general: Authors suggested few new T cells are recruited by each seasonal influenza vaccination.

Regarding this clonotype: Its target is not known.

TCRdb recomputed calls from the RT-PCR reads with MiXCR, one row per CDR3 protein. The table has a few hundred thousand distinct CDR3 sequences, roughly 20% seen once. The length of the CDR3 is 15 residues. CDR1 and CDR2 (germline): MDHEN, SYDVKM. The junction had 7 bases not matched to a gene; V was cut back by 8 bases and J by 1 base. This clonotype was obtained from a man aged 45 to 75 who received an inactivated influenza vaccine. The gene calls are TRBV28 and TRBJ2-1; 8 nucleotides line up with TRBD2. The material sequenced was PBMCs from blood, taken 21 months after vaccination. In nucleotides, the CDR3 is TGTGCCAGCGGGAGGCGGGGGGTTTCCTACAATGAGCAGTTCTTC. Its protein product is CASGRRGVSYNEQFF. Filled out from reference TRBV28 and TRBJ2-1, the complete variable domain reads DVKVTQSSRYLVKRTGEKVFLECVQDMDHENMFWYRQDPGLGLRLIYFSYDVKMKEKGDIPEGYSVSREKKERFSLILESASTNQTSMYLCASGRRGVSYNEQFFGPGTRLTVL.